This is a list of T cell receptor beta chains from one sample in a study of blood T cell repertoires in COVID-19. Measured with immunoSEQ multiplex PCR; TCRdb has only the in-frame clones, and not every one. This table has 100,000 to 150,000 clones, roughly three quarters appearing once. Sequenced: peripheral blood. The receptor source for this set is a woman aged 70-85 years with acute or convalescent COVID-19. Each CDR3 is given with its conserved first and last residue. D genes are given only for firm matches. Part of the rows lack a size; the others show once, few, many or a class for expanded clones.

j_call: TRBJ2-3
d_call: TRBD2
clone_size: -
v_call: TRBV7-3
cdr3_aa: CASSLDGTSGLWGPQYF
cdr3_nt: TGTGCCAGCAGCTTAGACGGGACTAGCGGGCTTTGGGGTCCGCAGTATTTT

j_call: TRBJ1-2
d_call: TRBD1
clone_size: once
v_call: TRBV14
cdr3_aa: CASSQSGTEANYGYTF
cdr3_nt: TGTGCCAGCAGCCAAAGTGGGACAGAAGCTAACTATGGCTACACCTTC

j_call: TRBJ2-6
d_call: -
clone_size: few
v_call: TRBV7-8
cdr3_aa: CASSSGAGANVLTF
cdr3_nt: TGTGCCAGCAGCTCAGGGGCTGGGGCCAACGTCCTGACTTTC

j_call: TRBJ2-6
d_call: -
clone_size: -
v_call: TRBV5-6
cdr3_aa: CASSPGPGFGRSGANVLTF
cdr3_nt: TGTGCCAGCAGCCCGGGGCCCGGGTTTGGGAGGTCTGGGGCCAACGTCCTGACTTTC

j_call: TRBJ1-6
d_call: -
clone_size: -
v_call: TRBV2
cdr3_aa: CASRRSSTNNSPLHF
cdr3_nt: TGTGCCAGCAGGCGGAGCAGTACCAATAATTCACCCCTCCACTTT

j_call: TRBJ2-1
d_call: -
clone_size: few
v_call: TRBV6-5
cdr3_aa: CASSYSTLALLFF
cdr3_nt: TGTGCCAGCAGTTACTCGACACTAGCCCTACTCTTCTTC

j_call: TRBJ1-1
d_call: -
clone_size: few
v_call: TRBV30
cdr3_aa: CAWTIGGVNTEAFF
cdr3_nt: TGTGCCTGGACTATCGGGGGGGTGAACACTGAAGCTTTCTTT

j_call: TRBJ1-2
d_call: -
clone_size: -
v_call: TRBV3-1/TRBV3-2
cdr3_aa: CASSPVQGGGLYGYTF
cdr3_nt: TGTGCCAGCAGCCCCGTCCAAGGGGGTGGCCTCTATGGCTACACCTTC

j_call: TRBJ1-1
d_call: -
clone_size: few
v_call: TRBV11-2
cdr3_aa: CASSLDQSRRTEAFF
cdr3_nt: TGTGCCAGCAGCTTAGATCAGAGTCGCAGGACTGAAGCTTTCTTT

j_call: TRBJ2-1
d_call: -
clone_size: -
v_call: TRBV19
cdr3_aa: CASSILTGGEEQFF
cdr3_nt: TGTGCCAGTAGCATACTTACCGGGGGAGAGGAGCAGTTCTTC

j_call: TRBJ1-3
d_call: TRBD1
clone_size: few
v_call: TRBV5-1
cdr3_aa: CASSLGTGVSGNTIYF
cdr3_nt: TGCGCCAGCAGCTTGGGGACAGGCGTCTCTGGAAACACCATATATTTT

j_call: TRBJ2-7
d_call: TRBD1
clone_size: -
v_call: TRBV27
cdr3_aa: CASSFRQGVFEQYF
cdr3_nt: TGTGCCAGCAGTTTTCGTCAGGGGGTGTTCGAGCAGTACTTC

j_call: TRBJ1-2
d_call: -
clone_size: -
v_call: TRBV7-9
cdr3_aa: CASSFRAQAVSYGYTF
cdr3_nt: TGTGCCAGCAGTTTTAGGGCCCAAGCGGTTAGCTATGGCTACACCTTC

j_call: TRBJ1-2
d_call: TRBD1
clone_size: few
v_call: TRBV2
cdr3_aa: CASSETDRGGYTF
cdr3_nt: TGTGCCAGCAGTGAGACAGACAGGGGTGGCTACACCTTC

j_call: TRBJ2-5
d_call: TRBD2
clone_size: -
v_call: TRBV6-5
cdr3_aa: CASSYVAGLWETQYF
cdr3_nt: TGTGCCAGCAGTTACGTAGCGGGGCTCTGGGAGACCCAGTACTTC

j_call: TRBJ2-3
d_call: -
clone_size: -
v_call: TRBV15
cdr3_aa: CATSEPISGDTQYF
cdr3_nt: TGTGCCACCAGCGAACCCATTAGTGGAGATACGCAGTATTTT

j_call: TRBJ2-2
d_call: -
clone_size: few
v_call: TRBV7-9
cdr3_aa: CASRRGQTGELFF
cdr3_nt: TGTGCCAGCAGGCGGGGCCAAACCGGGGAGCTGTTTTTT

j_call: TRBJ2-7
d_call: TRBD2
clone_size: -
v_call: TRBV3-1/TRBV3-2
cdr3_aa: CASSQDRGESYEQYF
cdr3_nt: TGTGCCAGCAGCCAAGATCGGGGGGAATCCTACGAGCAGTACTTC

j_call: TRBJ2-7
d_call: TRBD2
clone_size: -
v_call: TRBV2
cdr3_aa: CASRVGLAASYEQYF
cdr3_nt: TGTGCCAGCAGAGTTGGACTAGCGGCGTCCTACGAGCAGTACTTC

j_call: TRBJ1-2
d_call: TRBD1
clone_size: -
v_call: TRBV7-2
cdr3_aa: CASSFQGGGYTF
cdr3_nt: TGTGCCAGCAGCTTTCAGGGGGGCGGCTACACCTTC

j_call: TRBJ1-2
d_call: -
clone_size: -
v_call: TRBV6-5
cdr3_aa: CASEPRDRPGGGYTF
cdr3_nt: TGTGCCAGCGAACCGAGGGACCGACCGGGGGGTGGCTACACCTTC

j_call: TRBJ2-7
d_call: -
clone_size: many
v_call: TRBV27
cdr3_aa: CASSLSPSRVGEQYF
cdr3_nt: TGTGCCAGCAGTTTATCGCCGTCCAGGGTCGGGGAGCAGTACTTC

j_call: TRBJ2-3
d_call: TRBD2
clone_size: -
v_call: TRBV9
cdr3_aa: CASSVGLADTDTQYF
cdr3_nt: TGTGCCAGCAGCGTAGGACTAGCGGACACAGATACGCAGTATTTT

j_call: TRBJ1-2
d_call: -
clone_size: few
v_call: TRBV9
cdr3_aa: CASSDSSYYGYTF
cdr3_nt: TGTGCCAGCAGCGACTCGAGCTACTATGGCTACACCTTC

j_call: TRBJ2-7
d_call: -
clone_size: -
v_call: TRBV9
cdr3_aa: CASSLGQGSEQYF
cdr3_nt: TGTGCCAGCAGCTTAGGGCAGGGAAGCGAGCAGTACTTC

j_call: TRBJ2-1
d_call: TRBD2
clone_size: -
v_call: TRBV5-4
cdr3_aa: CASSLRTSGFYNEQFF
cdr3_nt: TGTGCCAGCAGCTTGAGGACTAGCGGGTTTTACAATGAGCAGTTCTTC

j_call: TRBJ2-6
d_call: -
clone_size: many
v_call: TRBV6-1
cdr3_aa: CASSEEPGSGANVLTF
cdr3_nt: TGTGCCAGCAGTGAAGAACCAGGGTCGGGGGCCAACGTCCTGACTTTC

j_call: TRBJ2-2
d_call: TRBD2
clone_size: -
v_call: TRBV6-5
cdr3_aa: CASTKGGDTGELFF
cdr3_nt: TGTGCCAGCACCAAGGGAGGGGACACCGGGGAGCTGTTTTTT

j_call: TRBJ1-4
d_call: -
clone_size: -
v_call: TRBV7-2
cdr3_aa: CASSGFRGNEKLFF
cdr3_nt: TGTGCCAGCAGCGGTTTCAGGGGAAATGAAAAACTGTTTTTT

j_call: TRBJ1-1
d_call: -
clone_size: once
v_call: TRBV18
cdr3_aa: CASSPRQEMNTEAFF
cdr3_nt: TGTGCCAGCTCACCTAGACAGGAGATGAACACTGAAGCTTTCTTT

j_call: TRBJ2-7
d_call: -
clone_size: -
v_call: TRBV3-1/TRBV3-2
cdr3_aa: CASSQERDYEQYF
cdr3_nt: TGTGCCAGCAGCCAAGAGAGAGACTACGAGCAGTACTTC

j_call: TRBJ1-6
d_call: -
clone_size: once
v_call: TRBV7-2
cdr3_aa: CASSLAQYNSPLHF
cdr3_nt: TGTGCCAGCAGCTTAGCACAGTATAATTCACCCCTCCACTTT

j_call: TRBJ2-7
d_call: -
clone_size: -
v_call: TRBV6-6
cdr3_aa: CASSPGTPTYEQYF
cdr3_nt: TGTGCCAGCAGCCCCGGGACTCCGACCTACGAGCAGTACTTC

j_call: TRBJ2-3
d_call: TRBD2
clone_size: -
v_call: TRBV6-1
cdr3_aa: CASSVIGLAGSSTDTQYF
cdr3_nt: TGTGCCAGCAGTGTCATTGGACTAGCGGGCTCTAGCACAGATACGCAGTATTTT

j_call: TRBJ1-6
d_call: -
clone_size: -
v_call: TRBV7-6
cdr3_aa: CASSSGDLKKFSYNSPLHF
cdr3_nt: TGTGCCAGCAGCTCAGGGGATCTTAAGAAATTCTCCTATAATTCACCCCTCCACTTT